The 12 T cell receptor beta chains presented below share a single source sample, sequenced in a study of vaccination and CD4 T cells after COVID-19. The treatment here: 10-day PBMC culture with coronavirus spike peptide pools or control peptides (ViraFEST assay). Sequencing of the DNA from cultured CD4+ T cells was carried out with the Oncomine TCR Beta short-read assay. TCRdb itself ran the PCR reads through MiXCR, one entry per CDR3 protein. Among about 4,600 distinct CDR3 sequences listed, around 43% were seen once. Their cognate antigens are unknown. Input material: CD4+ T cells from blood, cultured in vitro. The receptors here all came from a human donor who had recovered from COVID-19.

The gene calls are TRBV7-9 and TRBJ2-5; D perhaps matches TRBD2 (6 bases). Trimming stripped 2 bases from V and 3 bases from J, with 13 bases between. Per germline, CDR1 SEHNR and CDR2 FQNEAQ (reference sequence). The length of the CDR3 is 15 residues. CDR3 bases: TGTGCCAGCAGCTTATTTGGGCGGGATAAAGAGACCCAGTACTTC. Translating gives CASSLFGRDKETQYF.

This clonotype was counted only a few times. The chain recombines TRBV12-3 or TRBV12-4 with TRBJ1-2; D is unclear. Trimming cost V 5 bases and J 1 base, with 11 bases left between them. The CDR3 sequence is 14 residues long. CDR3 amino acids: CASSLSLHNYGYTF. The CDR3 nucleotides read TGTGCCAGCAGTCTAAGCTTACATAACTATGGCTACACCTTC.

Only a few counts were recorded for this clonotype. The rearrangement uses TRBV2 and TRBJ1-5; D possibly corresponds to TRBD1 (6 bases). Germline CDR1 reads SNHLY; CDR2 reads FYNNEI. The CDR3 totals 19 residues. Trimming took 6 bases from V and 0 from J, leaving 24 bases between them. The CDR3 nucleotides are TGTGCCAGCAGGATGAGCGGGGGCCACTTAAGGACTAGCAATCAGCCCCAGCATTTT. Amino acid sequence: CASRMSGGHLRTSNQPQHF.

There are a few counts of this clonotype. The chain recombines TRBV20-1 with TRBJ1-6; D is unresolved. Germline lookup yields CDR1 DFQATT and CDR2 SNEGSKA (reference sequence). This CDR3 has 16 amino acids. V lost 0 bases and J 13 bases, leaving 22 bases between the germline ends. Here the CDR3 reads CSARDPVGLADSPLHF. The CDR3 DNA follows: TGCAGTGCTAGAGATCCAGTTGGTCTGGCCGACTCCCCCCTCCACTTT.

V usage is TRBV20-1 and J usage is TRBJ1-1; tentative D call: TRBD1 (5 bases). Trimming removed 7 bases from V and 3 bases from J, with 9 bases in between. Looked up from germline, CDR1 is DFQATT and CDR2 is SNEGSKA (reference sequence). The CDR3 runs 11 residues. CDR3 bases: TGCAGTGTCGGGGGGGACACTGAAGCTTTCTTT. Its translation is CSVGGDTEAFF.

In this sample, this clonotype turned up a few times. This chain connects TRBV20-1 to TRBJ2-2; 8 nucleotides match TRBD1. V was pared by 5 bases and J by 4 bases, with 0 bases of the junction left unmatched. This CDR3 spans 12 amino acids. The germline V gene encodes CDR1 DFQATT and CDR2 SNEGSKA (reference sequence). The CDR3 loop is CSADRGTGELFF. CDR3 nucleotide sequence: TGCAGTGCTGACAGGGGCACCGGGGAGCTGTTTTTT.

The chain employs TRBV21-1 and TRBJ1-1; the D call of TRBD1 is as the table states it, not checked on the DNA. TRBV21-1 has pseudogene status. This CDR3 has 13 residues. The CDR3 protein is CASSPQGDTEAFF. DNA for the CDR3: TGTGCCAGCAGCCCCCAGGGGGACACTGAAGCTTTCTTT.

The J gene is TRBJ1-3, the V gene TRBV6-1; a weak D match, TRBD1 (5 bases). CDR1 is MNHNS, CDR2 SASEGT, per germline. V lost 2 bases to trimming and J lost 7 bases, with 9 bases between them. The length of the CDR3 is 13 residues. The CDR3 nucleotides read TGTGCCAGCAGTGAACAAGGGGCGAACACCATATATTTT. It translates to CASSEQGANTIYF.

As concerns this clonotype: Compared with germline, one end of the junction differs, possibly owing to a read error. The rearrangement links TRBV6-5 to TRBJ2-7; 13 bases fit TRBD2. CDR3 length: 17 residues. The germline gives CDR1 MNHEY, CDR2 SVGAGI. The CDR3 nucleotides are TGTACCAGCAGTTACTCGAGACTAGCGGGGGGATCCTACGAGCAGTACTTC. Translated, it gives CTSSYSRLAGGSYEQYF.

This sequence joins TRBV6-5 and TRBJ2-3; 9 nucleotides line up with TRBD2. Germline assignment: CDR1 MNHEY and CDR2 SVGAGI. Germline trimming cut 4 bases from V and 8 bases from J; bases unmatched to any gene: 10. The CDR3 has 15 amino acids. The chain's CDR3 is CASSSSGRISRTQYF. The CDR3 DNA sequence: TGTGCCAGCAGTTCAAGCGGGAGGATTAGCCGTACGCAGTATTTT.

This clonotype was seen only a few times. The gene calls are TRBV7-2 and TRBJ2-2; unclear D gene. There are 13 residues in the CDR3. CDR1 is SGHTA, CDR2 FQGNSA, per germline. Trimming pared 1 base from V and 7 bases from J, leaving 7 bases between. In nucleotides, the CDR3 is TGTGCCAGCAGCTTAGATTTCGGCGGGGAGCTGTTTTTT. Translating it yields CASSLDFGGELFF.

This clonotype rates as medium-sized. V gene TRBV2 combines with J gene TRBJ1-6, with 7 positions matching TRBD1. The CDR3 is 14 residues long. From germline, CDR1 is SNHLY and CDR2 FYNNEI. The V segment lost 11 bases and the J segment 6 bases; nucleotides outside the gene matches: 10. CDR3 DNA sequence: TGTGCCCTTATGAAGGGACAGCCTAATTCACCCCTCCACTTT. This translates into CALMKGQPNSPLHF.